The 32 T cell receptor beta chains in this list originate from one sample, sequenced in a study of T cell responses to AZD1222 COVID-19 vaccine. Sequencing used immunoSEQ multiplex PCR; TCRdb keeps in-frame clones, though not all of them. The sample consists of about 150,000 clones, 84% of them appearing once. Specimen: peripheral blood, collected on day 0 of AZD1222 vaccination. Source of these receptors: an adult in good health.

The rearrangement uses TRBV6-4 and TRBJ1-1; unclear D gene. Per germline, CDR1 MRHNA and CDR2 SNTAGT. This CDR3 is 12 amino acids long. The ends were cut back, 2 bases at V and 10 bases at J, with 11 bases in the middle. CDR3: CASSDVLGIAFF. The CDR3 nucleotides read TGTGCCAGCAGTGACGTCTTGGGGATAGCTTTCTTT.

In the case of this clone: In the same sample, other DNA sequences code for this CDR3. Here the CDR3 DNA reads TGTGCCAGCAGTTTACAGGGGCCTAACTATGGCTACACCTTC. This encodes CASSLQGPNYGYTF. The chain recombines TRBV28 with TRBJ1-2; possible D gene TRBD1, 6 bases. Trimming took off 2 bases at V and 0 bases at J, with 7 bases between the two ends. Germline CDR1 and CDR2: MDHEN and SYDVKM. The CDR3 runs to 14 residues.

V usage is TRBV6-1 and J usage is TRBJ2-3, with a possible D match to TRBD2 (6 bases). Trimming pared 2 bases from V and 0 bases from J, leaving 18 bases between. Per the germline V gene, CDR1 is MNHNS and CDR2 is SASEGT. The length of the CDR3 is 18 residues. CDR3 amino acids: CASSETFESGPSTDTQYF. In DNA, the CDR3 is TGTGCCAGCAGTGAAACCTTCGAGAGCGGGCCTAGCACAGATACGCAGTATTTT.

The rearrangement uses TRBV6-5 and TRBJ1-1, with 9 bases lining up with TRBD1. Trimming at V came to 6 bases and at J to 1 base, leaving 3 bases not matched to a gene. CDR1 and CDR2 from the germline V gene are MNHEY and SVGAGI. The CDR3 loop spans 14 amino acids. CDR3 in amino acids: CASRRTGANTEAFF. CDR3 nucleotide sequence: TGTGCCAGCAGGCGGACAGGGGCGAACACTGAAGCTTTCTTT.

The chain employs TRBV6-6 and TRBJ1-1, with 7 positions matching TRBD1. J was trimmed by 3 bases and V by 4 bases; bases with no gene match: 5. This CDR3 is built from 14 residues. Per germline, CDR1 MNHNY and CDR2 SVGAGI (reference sequence). CDR3 coding DNA: TGTGCCAGCAGTTTTAAGGGGGCGGACACTGAAGCTTTCTTT. Amino acids: CASSFKGADTEAFF.

This chain connects TRBV7-9 to TRBJ1-3; D is unclear. This CDR3 has 17 residues. The V end was cut by 0 bases, the J end by 0 bases, with 12 bases between. CDR1 SEHNR and CDR2 FQNEAQ come from the germline V gene (reference sequence). The CDR3 DNA reads TGTGCCAGCAGCTTAGCGCTGGAACGGAGCTCTGGAAACACCATATATTTT. It yields the protein CASSLALERSSGNTIYF.

The J gene is TRBJ2-3, the V gene TRBV27; TRBD2 might be the D (7 bases). The ends were cut back, 7 bases at V and 1 base at J, with 12 bases in the middle. Per germline, CDR1 MNHEY and CDR2 SMNVEV (reference sequence). This CDR3 contains 14 residues. CDR3: CASKRGGGTDTQYF. The CDR3 nucleotides read TGTGCCAGCAAGAGGGGGGGCGGCACAGATACGCAGTATTTT.

As DNA, the CDR3 is TGTGCCAGCAGCTTACCGGGACAGGGGGCGCGGTCGCAGGGCTACACCTTC. Protein: CASSLPGQGARSQGYTF. The chain is built from TRBV5-8 and TRBJ1-2; 12 bases are shared with TRBD1. J was trimmed by 8 bases and V by 2 bases; bases with no gene match: 13. Germline CDR1 is SGHTS and CDR2 is YDEGEE. This CDR3 spans 17 amino acids. The whole variable domain, remainder taken from reference TRBV5-8 and TRBJ1-2, is EAGVTQSPTHLIKTRGQQATLRCSPISGHTSVYWYQQALGLGLQFLLWYDEGEERNRGNFPPRFSGRQFPNYSSELNVNALELEDSALYLCASSLPGQGARSQGYTFGSGTRLTVV.

J is TRBJ1-1 and V is TRBV7-6; TRBD1 might be the D (5 bases). Germline V gene lookup returns CDR1 SGHVS and CDR2 FNYEAQ. With 4 bases removed from V and 5 bases from J, the gap between germline ends came to 14 bases. The CDR3 runs to 14 residues. This CDR3 is CASSSSTVYTEAFF. The CDR3 region has the DNA TGTGCCAGCAGCTCGTCGACAGTATATACTGAAGCTTTCTTT. The whole variable domain, filled in from reference TRBV7-6 and TRBJ1-1, reads GAGVSQSPRYKVTKRGQDVALRCDPISGHVSLYWYRQALGQGPEFLTYFNYEAQQDKSGLPNDRFSAERPEGSISTLTIQRTEQRDSAMYRCASSSSTVYTEAFFGQGTRLTVV.

The chain joins TRBV2 to TRBJ2-1, with 8 bases identical to TRBD1. Unmatched junction bases numbered 10, after V lost 3 bases and J lost 6 bases. Germline V CDR1 and CDR2: SNHLY, FYNNEI. The length of the CDR3 is 16 residues. CDR3 in amino acids: CASSDQRGQGRNEQFF. The CDR3 DNA follows: TGTGCCAGCAGTGATCAGAGAGGACAGGGACGCAATGAGCAGTTCTTC.

V and J are TRBV2 and TRBJ2-7; D may correspond to TRBD1 or TRBD2 (5 bases each). Germline assignment: CDR1 SNHLY and CDR2 FYNNEI. V lost 11 bases and J lost 4, with 18 bases in between. The CDR3 extends over 13 amino acids. The CDR3 loop reads CAQRFRERYEQYF. In DNA, the CDR3 is TGTGCCCAGCGGTTCAGGGAGAGATACGAGCAGTACTTC.

The chain carries TRBV9 and TRBJ1-2; 10 nucleotides match TRBD1. The CDR3 consists of 16 residues. V gave up 3 bases and J gave up 8 bases; unmatched junction bases: 13. CDR1 is SGDLS and CDR2 is YYNGEE in the germline V gene. This CDR3 reads CASSASLGQGSRGYTF. The DNA of the CDR3 is TGTGCCAGCAGCGCGTCCCTGGGACAGGGGTCTAGAGGCTACACCTTC.

V gene TRBV24-1 combines with J gene TRBJ1-1; 11 bases are a match to TRBD1. Germline CDR1 reads KGHDR; CDR2 reads SFDVKD. The CDR3 is 15 residues long. The ends lost 3 bases at V and 2 bases at J; junction bases unmatched: 1. DNA for the CDR3: TGTGCCACCAGTGATCGGACAGGGGGCAACACTGAAGCTTTCTTT. Amino acids: CATSDRTGGNTEAFF.

In its sample, this clone was seen a few times. CDR3 protein: CASSARVVGNTEAFF. The CDR3 bases are TGTGCCAGCAGCGCCAGGGTGGTCGGGAACACTGAAGCTTTCTTT. The J gene is TRBJ1-1, the V gene TRBV7-9; D possibly corresponds to TRBD1 (5 bases). The CDR3 loop spans 15 amino acids. Germline CDR1 SEHNR, CDR2 FQNEAQ (reference sequence). The V gene lost 5 bases and the J gene lost 1 base, with 14 bases spanning the gap.

This chain connects TRBV30 to TRBJ1-4, with D possibly TRBD1 on 5 matching bases. CDR1 is GTSNPN and CDR2 is SVGIG in the germline V gene (reference sequence). Between the trimmed V and J ends, which lost 3 bases and 0 bases, there was a span of 17 bases. This CDR3 comprises 17 residues. Here the CDR3 DNA reads TGTGCCTGGAGCCCGACAGAAAATGTTGCAACTAATGAAAAACTGTTTTTT. Translation: CAWSPTENVATNEKLFF.

V is TRBV29-1 and J is TRBJ2-2, with a tentative D call TRBD1 (5 bases). This CDR3 has 14 residues. Germline CDR1 and CDR2: SQVTM and ANQGSEA. V was pared by 5 bases and J by 4 bases, with 14 bases between. The CDR3 bases are TGCAGCGTTCTAACAGGTCTTGCCACCGGGGAGCTGTTTTTT. It yields the protein CSVLTGLATGELFF.

The chain has TRBV29-1 and TRBJ2-2; 8 bases line up with TRBD1. Looked up from germline, CDR1 is SQVTM and CDR2 is ANQGSEA. This CDR3 contains 14 residues. V lost 6 bases, J lost 3 bases, and 6 bases stayed unmatched. The CDR3 DNA follows: TGCAGCGTCATGGGGACAGGCTACACCGGGGAGCTGTTTTTT. Protein: CSVMGTGYTGELFF.

J is TRBJ2-7 and V is TRBV29-1; tentative D call: TRBD2 (5 bases). The CDR3 consists of 14 residues. The germline V gene encodes CDR1 SQVTM and CDR2 ANQGSEA. Between the trimmed V and J ends, which lost 4 bases and 1 base, there was a span of 14 bases. CDR3 in amino acids: CSVGGLTNSYEQYF. As DNA, the CDR3 is TGCAGCGTTGGAGGACTGACAAATTCCTACGAGCAGTACTTC.

The chain employs TRBV30 and TRBJ2-1, with D hard to call. The CDR3 is made up of 14 amino acids. V lost 0 bases and J lost 3, with 9 bases in between. The V gene's germline CDR1 is GTSNPN and CDR2 SVGIG (reference sequence). CDR3 DNA sequence: TGTGCCTGGAGTGTAGTTTTGGGCTACAATGAGCAGTTCTTC. Translation gives CAWSVVLGYNEQFF.

This chain uses TRBV30 with TRBJ1-2; D perhaps matches TRBD1 (6 bases). The length of the CDR3 is 12 residues. Trimming removed 4 bases at V and 8 bases at J, with 14 bases between. Germline assignment: CDR1 GTSNPN and CDR2 SVGIG (reference sequence). CDR3 sequence reads: CAWTTGYRGYTF. CDR3 sequence (DNA): TGTGCCTGGACAACAGGGTACCGCGGCTACACCTTC.

The chain combines TRBV20-1 with TRBJ2-7; 11 bases are shared with TRBD1. After removal of 3 bases from V and 5 bases from J, the junction contained 12 bases not matched to a gene. Germline V gene data show CDR1 as DFQATT and CDR2 as SNEGSKA (reference sequence). This CDR3 comprises 16 residues. The CDR3 nucleotides read TGCAGTGCTAGTGGGGGGCACAGGACAGGGGGCGACGAGCAGTACTTC. Translating it yields CSASGGHRTGGDEQYF.

J is TRBJ1-1 and V is TRBV24-1, with no clear D. Trimming removed 4 bases from V and 7 bases from J, with 9 bases in between. The CDR3 is 12 residues long. From germline, CDR1 is KGHDR and CDR2 SFDVKD. For the CDR3, the DNA is TGTGCCACCAGTGACGGGTTCAGTGAAGCTTTCTTT. It codes for CATSDGFSEAFF.

This chain uses TRBV28 with TRBJ1-2; D might be TRBD1 (5 bases). V lost 5 bases to trimming and J lost 4 bases, with 11 bases between them. The V gene's germline CDR1 is MDHEN and CDR2 SYDVKM. The length of the CDR3 is 13 residues. The CDR3 loop is CASSAGWGYGYTF. The CDR3 DNA reads as TGTGCCAGCAGTGCAGGGTGGGGCTATGGCTACACCTTC.

With respect to this clone: Other DNA sequences in the sample encode the same CDR3. The J gene is TRBJ2-7, the V gene TRBV19; maybe TRBD2 (5 bases). Per germline, CDR1 LNHDA and CDR2 SQIVND (reference sequence). V lost 3 bases, J lost 0 bases, and 6 bases lay in between. The CDR3 length is 13 residues. The CDR3 protein is CASSIGSSYEQYF. DNA for the CDR3: TGTGCCAGTAGTATTGGGAGCTCCTACGAGCAGTACTTC.

V usage is TRBV19 and J usage is TRBJ1-1; D possibly corresponds to TRBD1 (5 bases). CDR3 length: 14 amino acids. Trimming pared 7 bases from V and 0 bases from J, leaving 12 bases between. Looked up from germline, CDR1 is LNHDA and CDR2 is SQIVND (reference sequence). The CDR3 nucleotides read TGTGCCAGTACCGCCGGGACGGTGAACACTGAAGCTTTCTTT. Protein sequence: CASTAGTVNTEAFF. The complete variable domain, with remaining parts taken from reference TRBV19 and TRBJ1-1, reads DGGITQSPKYLFRKEGQNVTLSCEQNLNHDAMYWYRQDPGQGLRLIYYSQIVNDFQKGDIAEGYSVSREKKESFPLTVTSAQKNPTAFYLCASTAGTVNTEAFFGQGTRLTVV.

The V gene is TRBV28, the J gene TRBJ1-2; D unclear. Trimming cost V 2 bases and J 3 bases, with 4 bases left between them. CDR1 and CDR2 from the germline V gene are MDHEN and SYDVKM. This CDR3 is built from 12 residues. CDR3 sequence: CASSLAHYGYTF. The CDR3 region has the DNA TGTGCCAGCAGTTTAGCCCACTATGGCTACACCTTC.

The CDR3 sequence: CASSAPFESQAGGAFF. Written as DNA, the CDR3 is TGTGCCAGCAGCGCCCCGTTTGAAAGCCAAGCCGGCGGAGCTTTCTTT. This sequence joins TRBV7-9 and TRBJ1-1; no firm D call. The CDR3 is made up of 16 amino acids. V lost 5 bases and J lost 10, with 26 bases in between. CDR1 and CDR2 (germline): SEHNR, FQNEAQ (reference sequence). The whole variable domain, filled in from reference TRBV7-9 and TRBJ1-1, reads DTGVSQNPRHKITKRGQNVTFRCDPISEHNRLYWYRQTLGQGPEFLTYFQNEAQLEKSRLLSDRFSAERPKGSFSTLEIQRTEQGDSAMYLCASSAPFESQAGGAFFGQGTRLTVV.

On this clone itself: An end of the junction differs from the germline gene, which may be a read error. This rearrangement joins TRBV7-7 to TRBJ2-5; 10 nucleotides line up with TRBD2. Germline values: CDR1 SSHAT, CDR2 FNYEAQ (reference sequence). The CDR3 extends over 15 amino acids. Here the CDR3 reads CASSLTAGGQETQYF. The CDR3 DNA reads TGTGCTAGCAGCTTAACAGCGGGGGGGCAAGAGACCCAGTACTTC. Together with reference TRBV7-7 and TRBJ2-5, the CDR3 gives the full variable domain: GAGVSQSPRYKVTKRGQDVTLRCDPISSHATLYWYQQALGQGPEFLTYFNYEAQPDKSGLPSDRFSAERPEGSISTLTIQRTEQRDSAMYRCASSLTAGGQETQYFGPGTRLLVL.

The table lists this clone with a few counts. The chain carries TRBV7-3 and TRBJ1-3; TRBD1 agrees at 9 bases. CDR1 is SGHTA and CDR2 is FQGTGA in the germline V gene. The CDR3 contains 19 residues. V lost 1 base, J lost 2 bases, and 12 bases stayed unmatched. The CDR3 DNA is TGTGCCAGCAGCTTAATTGGAGACAGGGGGGTTATAGCTGGAAACACCATATATTTT. Protein: CASSLIGDRGVIAGNTIYF.

The CDR3 DNA sequence: TGTGCCAGCAGCTCCGGTGTGCAGGGCCAGTACAATGAGCAGTTCTTC. Its translation: CASSSGVQGQYNEQFF. The chain employs TRBV11-3 and TRBJ2-1; tentative D call: TRBD1 (5 bases). Trimming pared 4 bases from V and 4 bases from J, leaving 17 bases between. CDR1 and CDR2 from the germline V gene are SGHNT and YENEEA. This CDR3 has 16 amino acids.

The chain employs TRBV5-1 and TRBJ1-6; TRBD1 matches at 7 bases. CDR1 and CDR2 (germline): SGHRS, YFSETQ. The CDR3 has 16 residues. The V segment lost 5 bases and the J segment 8 bases; nucleotides outside the gene matches: 13. CDR3 coding DNA: TGCGCCAGCAGTCCGGGACAGACGGCGCTCCATTCACCCCTCCACTTT. Translation: CASSPGQTALHSPLHF.

This clone came up a few times. This chain links TRBV5-1 with TRBJ1-3; D call uncertain. This CDR3 comprises 17 residues. V lost 4 bases to trimming and J lost 4 bases, with 21 bases between them. Looked up from germline, CDR1 is SGHRS and CDR2 is YFSETQ. DNA for the CDR3: TGCGCCAGCAGCCTGGACCCGGGCCCCGGCTCGGGAAACACCATATATTTT. It encodes CASSLDPGPGSGNTIYF.